The clone carrying this T cell receptor beta chain was seen only a few times. CDR1 and CDR2 from the germline V gene are SQVTM and ANQGSEA. This CDR3 spans 12 amino acids. Trimming left V 1 base short and J 10 bases short, with 13 bases between. The entry originates in a study of patients and donors after allogeneic stem cell transplantation. From the RT-PCR reads, TCRdb called clonotypes with MiXCR, one entry per CDR3 protein. The sample has roughly 940,000 distinct CDR3 sequences; roughly 18% are singletons. V gene TRBV29-1 combines with J gene TRBJ1-1; D not resolved. The specimen sequenced was blood, either unsorted or a sorted T cell fraction (not recorded which). The TCR comes from a human donor who was either an allogeneic HSCT recipient or a stem cell or donor lymphocyte infusion donor (not recorded which). It is not recorded whose cells these are; they may come from a transplant donor. The CDR3 DNA reads as TGCAGCGTTGAAGGGCAGACCCCTCTAGCTTTCTTT. Encoded protein: CSVEGQTPLAFF.